This is a list of T cell receptor beta chains from one sample in a study of blood T cell repertoires in COVID-19. Libraries were prepared by immunoSEQ multiplex PCR; TCRdb keeps only in-frame clonotypes and omits some of them. The sample gives about 60,000 clones, about 85% of which show up once; about 9.5% is in the top ten. Sequencing used peripheral blood. Receptors originate from a human donor with acute or convalescent COVID-19. The donor label of this sample is uncertain. The CDR3 runs from the conserved cysteine through the conserved F or W. The D gene is left open where the match is weak. Size is stated for part of the rows, as once, few or many counts, or as a class when the clone is expanded.

d_call j_call clone_size v_call cdr3_nt cdr3_aa
NA TRBJ1-5 once TRBV4-1 TGCGCCAGCAGCCAAGGGGCATCCCCAAGTCAGCCCCAGCATTTT CASSQGASPSQPQHF
TRBD2 TRBJ2-1 once TRBV7-3 TGTGCCAGCAGCTTGACTAGCGGGAGCCTTAAGGTCTTC CASSLTSGSLKVF
TRBD1 TRBJ1-3 NA TRBV2 TGTGCCAGCAGTTCAACAGGGGGCTCTGGAAACACCATATATTTT CASSSTGGSGNTIYF
TRBD2 TRBJ2-1 NA TRBV5-1 TGCGCCAGCAAACCGTTGGGACTAGGGACGGATGAGCAGTTCTTC CASKPLGLGTDEQFF
NA TRBJ1-1 NA TRBV6-4 TGTGCCAGCGGGCCAGAACTTCACACTGAAGCTTTCTTT CASGPELHTEAFF
TRBD1 TRBJ2-6 NA TRBV18 TGTGCCAGCTCTCGACCGGGACAGGGGGCAACTGGGGCCAACGTCCTGACTTTC CASSRPGQGATGANVLTF
NA TRBJ1-6 NA TRBV11-2 TGTGCCAGCATCCGCGACAATAATAATTCACCCCTCCACTTT CASIRDNNNSPLHF
TRBD2 TRBJ2-2 NA TRBV5-1 TGCGCCACCGAGACTAGCCCGAACACCGGGGAGCTGTTTTTT CATETSPNTGELFF
NA TRBJ1-1 NA TRBV6-1 TGTGCCAGCAGTGAACGGGGGGGTACTACTGAAGCTTTCTTT CASSERGGTTEAFF
TRBD2 TRBJ2-5 few TRBV3-1/TRBV3-2 TGTGCCAGCAGCCCAAGGGGGACTAGCGGGGAGGAGACCCAGTACTTC CASSPRGTSGEETQYF
NA TRBJ1-2 NA TRBV28 TGTGCCAGCAGTTTAGACGGGAGAAACTATGGCTACACCTTC CASSLDGRNYGYTF
NA TRBJ2-7 NA TRBV3-1/TRBV3-2 TGTGCCAGCAGCCAAGACGCCCTACGGGAGCAGTACTTC CASSQDALREQYF
NA TRBJ1-5 once TRBV10-2 TGCGCCAGCAGTGAGTCGCTGGGAGTCAATCAGCCCCAGCATTTT CASSESLGVNQPQHF
NA TRBJ1-4 few TRBV10-1 TGCGCCAGCAGTGAAGAGGACAGAGGCAATGAAAAACTGTTTTTT CASSEEDRGNEKLFF
TRBD1 TRBJ1-2 NA TRBV28 TGTGCCAGCAGTTTATACAGGGGAGACGGCTACACCTTC CASSLYRGDGYTF
NA TRBJ1-3 NA TRBV27 TGTGCCAGCAGTTTATCCCGTTCGAACACCATATATTTT CASSLSRSNTIYF
NA TRBJ2-1 NA TRBV7-2 TGTGCCAGCAGCTTAAGTGGTCGGGGACTTATAGTTGAGCAGTTCTTC CASSLSGRGLIVEQFF
NA TRBJ2-3 NA TRBV24-1 TGTGCCACCAGTGACGGGGGACAGCCCACAGATACGCAGTATTTT CATSDGGQPTDTQYF
NA TRBJ1-2 NA TRBV28 TGTGCCAGCAGTTCCCTGTTGAGGCTGGATAACTATGGCTACACCTTC CASSSLLRLDNYGYTF
NA TRBJ1-1 NA TRBV9 TGTGCCAGCAGCGTAGGTTGGGGGGACACTGAAGCTTTCTTT CASSVGWGDTEAFF
TRBD2 TRBJ2-3 NA TRBV18 TGTGCCAGCTCACGGCGGGAGGGCCGCGTAGATACGCAGTATTTT CASSRREGRVDTQYF
NA TRBJ1-1 many TRBV18 TGTGCCAGCTCACCACCGGGCAGCACTGAAGCTTTCTTT CASSPPGSTEAFF
TRBD2 TRBJ2-7 NA TRBV5-1 TGCGCCAGCACCCGGATAGCGGGACTCTCCTACGAGCAGTACTTC CASTRIAGLSYEQYF
NA TRBJ1-1 NA TRBV29-1 TGCAGCGTGAGGGGCGGGTGGGGGCGAGGTCCTGAAGCTTTCTTT CSVRGGWGRGPEAFF
NA TRBJ2-2 NA TRBV5-8 TGTGCCAGCAGCTTGGTGCAGGGGACGAACACCGGGGAGCTGTTTTTT CASSLVQGTNTGELFF
NA TRBJ1-1 once TRBV28 TGTGCCAGCAGTTTAAGCGCCAGGGAGGGGACTGAAGCTTTCTTT CASSLSAREGTEAFF
TRBD2 TRBJ2-3 NA TRBV10-2 TGCGCCAGCAGTGATGGGACTAGCGGGAGGACTAGCACAGATACGCAGTATTTT CASSDGTSGRTSTDTQYF
NA TRBJ2-1 NA TRBV10-1 TGCGCCAGCAGTTCTGGGGGCCGGGAGCAGTTCTTC CASSSGGREQFF
NA TRBJ1-6 NA TRBV5-1 TGCGCCAGCAGCTTGACCGGGGGGCCCCTCCACTTT CASSLTGGPLHF
TRBD1 TRBJ1-1 NA TRBV18 TGTGCCAGCTCAGGACAGGGAATCACTGAAGCTTTCTTT CASSGQGITEAFF
NA TRBJ1-2 NA TRBV29-1 TGCAGCGTTGACCACAGGTCGGAGGGCTACACCTTC CSVDHRSEGYTF
TRBD1 TRBJ2-1 NA TRBV29-1 TGCAGCGGCGGACAGGGTGGCTCCTACAATGAGCAGTTCTTC CSGGQGGSYNEQFF
NA TRBJ1-5 NA TRBV6-6 TGTGCCAGCAGTTACTACGGTCAGCCCCAGCATTTT CASSYYGQPQHF
NA TRBJ2-6 NA TRBV4-1 TGCGCCAGCAGCCCGGGGTTCGGGGCCAACGTCCTGACTTTC CASSPGFGANVLTF
NA TRBJ1-1 NA TRBV11-3 TGTGCCAGCAGCTTACGGGGGAATACTGAAGCTTTCTTT CASSLRGNTEAFF
NA TRBJ1-6 NA TRBV4-1 TGCGCCAGCAGCCAAGCTTTAGTCTCACCCCTCCACTTT CASSQALVSPLHF
TRBD2 TRBJ2-2 NA TRBV7-2 TGTGCCAGCAGCTCAGGGACTAGCGGGGGGCCTAACACCGGGGAGCTGTTTTTT CASSSGTSGGPNTGELFF
TRBD1 TRBJ1-1 NA TRBV10-3 TGTGCCATCAGTGCGGACAGGGGGCGAACTGAAGCTTTCTTT CAISADRGRTEAFF
NA TRBJ2-2 NA TRBV9 TGTGCCAGCAGCGTAGGTTCAAGGGGTTTAGCCGGGGAGCTGTTTTTT CASSVGSRGLAGELFF
NA TRBJ2-7 NA TRBV3-1/TRBV3-2 TGTGCCAGCAGCCAAGATCTCGCACACTACGAGCAGTACTTC CASSQDLAHYEQYF
TRBD2 TRBJ2-7 NA TRBV5-1 TGCGCCAGCAGCCGGGCGGGGGGCCAAGACTACGAGCAGTACTTC CASSRAGGQDYEQYF
NA TRBJ1-1 NA TRBV5-1 TGCGCCAGCCGAGGGAACACTGAAGCTTTCTTT CASRGNTEAFF
NA TRBJ2-3 NA TRBV19 TGTGCCAGTAGGGTAGGACAGACTAGCACAGATACGCAGTATTTT CASRVGQTSTDTQYF
TRBD1 TRBJ1-2 NA TRBV7-2 TGTGCCAGCAGCTTCAACGACAGGGAAGGCTACACCTTC CASSFNDREGYTF
NA TRBJ1-1 NA TRBV7-9 TGTGCCAGCAGCACACAGACAGTTCTGAACACTGAAGCTTTCTTT CASSTQTVLNTEAFF
TRBD1 TRBJ2-3 NA TRBV11-2 TGTGCCAGCAGCCCCGACAGGGTTGAATCAGATACGCAGTATTTT CASSPDRVESDTQYF
TRBD1 TRBJ1-2 NA TRBV23-1 TGCGCCAGCAGTCAAAGGACGAACAAACAGGGGAGCTATGGCTACACCTTC CASSQRTNKQGSYGYTF
TRBD1 TRBJ1-1 NA TRBV28 TGTGCCAGCAGTACGGACAGGGGTCGAGCTTTCTTT CASSTDRGRAFF
TRBD1 TRBJ1-3 NA TRBV5-6 TGTGCCAGCAGCTTGGGGACAGGTCTACGGAGCGACACCATATATTTT CASSLGTGLRSDTIYF
NA TRBJ1-6 NA TRBV19 TGTGCCAGTAGTATAGGCCAAGGGAGTAATTCACCCCTCCACTTT CASSIGQGSNSPLHF
NA TRBJ1-5 NA TRBV23-1 TGCGCCAGCAGTCATGAGGGCTGCAATCAGCCCCAGCATTTT CASSHEGCNQPQHF
NA TRBJ1-5 NA TRBV2 TGTGCCAGCAGCGGTCAGGGGCGAAATCAGCCCCAGCATTTT CASSGQGRNQPQHF
NA TRBJ2-3 once TRBV3-1/TRBV3-2 TGTGCCAGCAGCCAAATGGCAGTCGGAGGGGCAGATACGCAGTATTTT CASSQMAVGGADTQYF
NA TRBJ1-1 NA TRBV11-2 TGTGCCAGCAGCTTCACGAGGGAGAAAGCTTTCTTT CASSFTREKAFF
TRBD1 TRBJ2-2 NA TRBV5-6 TGTGCCAGCAGCTACCCCGGGACAGACACCGGGGAGCTGTTTTTT CASSYPGTDTGELFF
TRBD2 TRBJ2-5 few TRBV27 TGTGCCAGCAGAATTAGCGGGGTGTCAGAGACCCAGTACTTC CASRISGVSETQYF
TRBD1 TRBJ1-2 NA TRBV5-4 TGTGCCAGCAGCTCCCCCCCGGGACAGGACTATGGCTACACCTTC CASSSPPGQDYGYTF
NA TRBJ2-7 few TRBV7-9 TGTGCCAGCAGCTTAGCCGGGTCTACCTACGAGCAGTACTTC CASSLAGSTYEQYF
TRBD2 TRBJ2-3 NA TRBV7-6 TGTGCCAGCAGCTCCCAGCCAGCGGGAGAACCCACAGATACGCAGTATTTT CASSSQPAGEPTDTQYF